This passage covers 27 T cell receptor beta chains from one sample sequenced in a study of human T cells and chemical hapten exposure. The sample's time point: patch test 1, 2 weeks after DPC sensitization. Described treatment: therapeutic diphenylcyclopropenone sensitization with weekly scalp DPC. TCRdb re-derived calls from the RACE reads in MiXCR, one entry per CDR3 protein. This sample has 120,000 or so distinct CDR3 sequences, with approximately 14% found just once. The sample was whole blood, taken in connection with sensitization to the hapten diphenylcyclopropenone (DPC). These receptors came from a man between 18 and 35 years old with alopecia areata. Some clones in this sample may be carry-over from other donors' samples.

This clonotype was seen a handful of times. This chain uses TRBV12-5 with TRBJ1-5; no firm D call. V lost 0 bases to trimming and J lost 6 bases, with 3 bases between them. The CDR3 totals 12 residues. Germline CDR1 reads LGHNT; CDR2 reads FRNRAP. The CDR3 reads CASGLVRQPQHF. The CDR3 DNA sequence: TGTGCTAGTGGTTTGGTACGTCAGCCCCAGCATTTT.

At least ten counts were recorded for this clonotype. The V call is TRBV6-1, the J call TRBJ2-7, with a tentative D call TRBD1 (6 bases). Trimming left V 2 bases short and J 4 bases short, with 12 bases between. Germline CDR1 reads MNHNS; CDR2 reads SASEGT. The CDR3 has 14 amino acids. The CDR3 nucleotides read TGTGCCAGCAGTGAATCGCAGGGGAGATACGAGCAGTACTTC. It translates to CASSESQGRYEQYF.

A few counts support this clonotype. The V call is TRBV29-1, the J call TRBJ1-6, with D perhaps TRBD1 (6 bases). This CDR3 is built from 14 residues. The V gene's germline CDR1 is SQVTM and CDR2 ANQGSEA. Trimming shortened V by 7 bases and J by 7 bases, and 17 bases separated the two germline ends. In DNA form, the CDR3 reads TGCAGCGCCCGGCATGCAGGGGAAAATTCACCCCTCCACTTT. Protein sequence: CSARHAGENSPLHF.

This sequence joins TRBV10-1 and TRBJ2-3; TRBD1 agrees at 8 bases. CDR3 size: 14 residues. V gave up 3 bases and J gave up 3 bases; unmatched junction bases: 2. Looked up from germline, CDR1 is WNHNN and CDR2 is SYGVQD (reference sequence). The CDR3 DNA reads TGCGCCAGCAGTGACAGGGGGCTGACAGATACGCAGTATTTT. The encoded protein is CASSDRGLTDTQYF.

This clonotype was observed a handful of times. The chain employs TRBV28 and TRBJ2-7; D unresolved. V dropped 5 bases and J dropped 2 bases, with 7 bases sitting between them. CDR3 length: 12 residues. Germline CDR1 is MDHEN and CDR2 is SYDVKM. The DNA for the CDR3 is TGTGCCAGCAGTATCCCGACCTACGAGCAGTACTTC. The encoded protein is CASSIPTYEQYF.

This clonotype occurred a few times. This sequence joins TRBV7-6 and TRBJ2-5; no clear D gene. This CDR3 has 14 amino acids. Trimming removed 5 bases from V and 5 bases from J, with 15 bases in between. In germline, CDR1 is SGHVS, CDR2 FNYEAQ. CDR3 coding DNA: TGTGCCAGCAGCCCAGGATACATAGGGGAGACCCAGTACTTC. It codes for CASSPGYIGETQYF.

This clonotype showed up many times. The genes are TRBV11-2 and TRBJ1-6; D unclear. Germline CDR1 reads SGHAT; CDR2 reads FQNNGV. The CDR3 spans 15 residues. The germline V and J ends were trimmed by 4 bases and 11 bases, with 18 bases remaining between them. CDR3 residues: CASSSLGVGRTPLHF. DNA for the CDR3: TGTGCCAGCAGCTCCTTAGGTGTCGGACGCACACCCCTCCACTTT.

This clonotype was observed a few times. The rearrangement uses TRBV29-1 and TRBJ1-2, with a weak D call TRBD1 (5 bases). The germline V gene encodes CDR1 SQVTM and CDR2 ANQGSEA. The CDR3 sequence is 11 residues long. V was pared by 7 bases and J by 5 bases, with 11 bases between. Here the CDR3 DNA reads TGCAGCGCCGGACAACTTTATGGCTACACCTTC. It encodes CSAGQLYGYTF.

Regarding this clonotype: One end of the junction does not line up with germline, which may come from a read error. The chain joins TRBV3-1 to TRBJ2-1, with 11 bases matching TRBD2. The germline CDR1 and CDR2 sequences are LGHDT and YNNKEL (reference sequence). This CDR3 is built from 15 residues. The CDR3 spells CAGSQELAGGYEQFF. The DNA of the CDR3 is TGTGCCGGCAGCCAAGAGCTAGCGGGGGGATATGAGCAGTTCTTC.

This chain links TRBV4-3 with TRBJ1-4, with D uncertain. Germline loops: CDR1 LGHNA, CDR2 YSLEER. The CDR3 totals 17 residues. Trimming took 1 base from V and 8 from J, leaving 20 bases between them. The CDR3 loop is CASSQVELTPIGEKLFF. The CDR3 coding sequence is TGCGCCAGCAGCCAAGTCGAATTAACCCCGATCGGAGAAAAACTGTTTTTT.

This clonotype was recorded a few times. The genes are TRBV6-6 and TRBJ2-7, with a possible D match to TRBD2 (5 bases). The germline V and J ends were trimmed by 5 bases and 8 bases, with 13 bases remaining between them. The CDR3 totals 12 residues. CDR1 MNHNY and CDR2 SVGAGI come from the germline V gene (reference sequence). CDR3 amino acids: CASSRRGRKQYF. The CDR3 DNA is TGTGCCAGCAGTCGCCGGGGAAGGAAGCAGTACTTC.

V and J are TRBV7-3 and TRBJ1-1; D call uncertain. Germline assignment: CDR1 SGHTA and CDR2 FQGTGA. V shed 0 bases and J shed 4 bases, with 12 bases lying between them. The CDR3 loop spans 15 amino acids. The CDR3 reads CASSLTQGFGTEAFF. DNA for the CDR3: TGTGCCAGCAGCTTAACACAAGGTTTTGGCACTGAAGCTTTCTTT.

This clonotype came up a few times. The chain uses TRBV7-2 and TRBJ1-4; D is unclear. Germline V lookup: CDR1 SGHTA, CDR2 FQGNSA. V gave up 2 bases and J gave up 8 bases, with 12 bases separating them. The CDR3 length is 14 residues. CDR3 in DNA: TGTGCCAGCAGCTTATCTGGTTCCGGGGAAAAACTGTTTTTT. Translation gives CASSLSGSGEKLFF. Full variable domain (remainder filled in from reference TRBV7-2 and TRBJ1-4): GAGVSQSPSNKVTEKGKDVELRCDPISGHTALYWYRQSLGQGLEFLIYFQGNSAPDKSGLPSDRFSAERTGGSVSTLTIQRTQQEDSAVYLCASSLSGSGEKLFFGSGTQLSVL.

The table lists this clonotype with many counts. This CDR3 is CASSSVQHNNEQFF. In DNA, the CDR3 is TGCGCCAGCAGTTCGGTACAGCACAACAATGAGCAGTTCTTC. The chain is built from TRBV5-1 and TRBJ2-1, with no clear D. The germline CDR1 and CDR2 sequences are SGHRS and YFSETQ. With 5 bases removed from V and 5 bases from J, the gap between germline ends came to 14 bases. The CDR3 is 14 amino acids.

The V gene is TRBV5-6, the J gene TRBJ1-6; 10 nucleotides line up with TRBD1. Trimming removed 4 bases from V and 7 bases from J; junction bases left unmatched: 5. Looked up from germline, CDR1 is SGHDT and CDR2 is YYEEEE. The CDR3 loop spans 15 amino acids. The CDR3 DNA sequence: TGTGCCAGCAGCATGACAGGGGGCGAGAATTCACCCCTCCACTTT. Translating it yields CASSMTGGENSPLHF.

The gene calls are TRBV10-1 and TRBJ1-1, with a possible D match to TRBD1 (6 bases). Germline CDR1 and CDR2: WNHNN and SYGVQD (reference sequence). CDR3 length: 14 residues. The V end was cut by 9 bases, the J end by 0 bases, with 14 bases between. The CDR3 DNA follows: TGCGCCAGGGTGGGGGGCAGAATGAACACTGAAGCTTTCTTT. Its protein is CARVGGRMNTEAFF.

This clonotype was seen only a few times. The gene calls are TRBV4-2 and TRBJ1-1, with 7 nucleotides matching TRBD1. V dropped 0 bases and J dropped 0; count of bases not matched to a gene: 10. This CDR3 is built from 18 residues. Germline CDR1 LGHNA, CDR2 YNFKEQ. CDR3 sequence (DNA): TGTGCCAGCAGCCAAGATCAGGGGGACCATACCTTGAACACTGAAGCTTTCTTT. Translated: CASSQDQGDHTLNTEAFF.

The chain couples TRBV29-1 to TRBJ2-7; D remains unclear. With 1 base removed from V and 3 bases from J, the gap between germline ends came to 4 bases. Germline V gene sequence: CDR1 SQVTM, CDR2 ANQGSEA. The CDR3 covers 11 residues. CDR3 nucleotide sequence: TGCAGCGTTGAAGCAGACTACGAGCAGTACTTC. Protein product: CSVEADYEQYF.

The chain has TRBV18 and TRBJ1-4, with no clear D. The CDR3 extends over 13 amino acids. V gave up 5 bases and J gave up 5 bases, with 9 bases separating them. Germline lookup yields CDR1 KGHSH and CDR2 LQKENI. The CDR3, as DNA: TGTGCCAGCTCAAGTCAGGCGAATGAAAAACTGTTTTTT. Translation: CASSSQANEKLFF.

This sequence joins TRBV6-6 and TRBJ2-3, with D unresolved. The germline V and J ends were trimmed by 1 base and 1 base, with 9 bases remaining between them. The CDR3 extends over 15 amino acids. Germline CDR1 MNHNY, CDR2 SVGAGI (reference sequence). CDR3 sequence (DNA): TGTGCCAGCAGTTACTTGGGCCTCGGCACAGATACGCAGTATTTT. Its translation: CASSYLGLGTDTQYF.

This clonotype was seen only a few times. J is TRBJ1-5 and V is TRBV20-1, with D unresolved. The CDR3 runs 14 residues. V lost 1 base to trimming and J lost 2 bases, with 9 bases between them. Germline V CDR1 and CDR2: DFQATT, SNEGSKA (reference sequence). The CDR3, as DNA: TGCAGTGCTAGAGCGGGGATCCGCAATCAGCCCCAGCATTTT. Protein product: CSARAGIRNQPQHF.

This sequence joins TRBV3-1 and TRBJ2-6; unclear D gene. The germline V gene has CDR1 LGHDT and CDR2 YNNKEL (reference sequence). V was pared by 0 bases and J by 3 bases, with 0 bases between. CDR3 size: 13 residues. The CDR3 DNA sequence: TGTGCCAGCAGCCAAGATGGGGCCAACGTCCTGACTTTC. Its translation: CASSQDGANVLTF.

This clonotype was seen a few times. The rearrangement joins TRBV7-2 to TRBJ1-5; a possible D gene is TRBD1 (6 bases). The CDR3 is 15 amino acids. The germline V gene has CDR1 SGHTA and CDR2 FQGNSA. Trimming took off 1 base at V and 0 bases at J, with 7 bases between the two ends. DNA of the CDR3: TGTGCCAGCAGCTTAGGGACAGATAGCAATCAGCCCCAGCATTTT. Protein product: CASSLGTDSNQPQHF.

This chain connects TRBV11-2 to TRBJ2-2, with 8 bases matching TRBD1. From germline, CDR1 is SGHAT and CDR2 FQNNGV. After removal of 5 bases from V and 6 bases from J, the junction contained 11 bases not matched to a gene. CDR3 length: 16 residues. CDR3 residues: CASSHHGTGPPGELFF. DNA of the CDR3: TGTGCCAGCAGCCACCATGGGACAGGACCTCCCGGGGAGCTGTTTTTT.

V and J are TRBV27 and TRBJ1-5, with TRBD1 matching over 8 bases. V shed 4 bases, J shed 8 bases, and the junction held 4 bases outside the gene matches. The CDR3 is 13 residues long. Germline V gives CDR1 MNHEY, CDR2 SMNVEV (reference sequence). The CDR3 spells CASSWTGYEPQHF. The CDR3 DNA sequence: TGTGCCAGCAGTTGGACAGGGTATGAGCCCCAGCATTTT.

The table lists this clonotype with a few counts. The chain joins TRBV11-2 to TRBJ2-1; unclear D gene. The germline V and J ends were trimmed by 4 bases and 9 bases, with 28 bases remaining between them. Germline CDR1 is SGHAT and CDR2 is FQNNGV. The CDR3 is 18 amino acids. CDR3 bases: TGTGCCAGCAGCTCCATCTCGGCGAAGACTCCAAGAGACGGTGAGCAGTTCTTC. Protein sequence: CASSSISAKTPRDGEQFF.

This sequence joins TRBV11-1 and TRBJ2-7, with TRBD1 matching 7 bases. The CDR3 consists of 14 residues. Germline values: CDR1 SGHAT, CDR2 FQDESV (reference sequence). Trimming took 3 bases from V and 5 from J; bases not matched to a gene: 7. The CDR3 is CASSLEQGTHEQYF. The CDR3 region has the DNA TGTGCCAGCAGCTTGGAACAGGGGACACACGAGCAGTACTTC.